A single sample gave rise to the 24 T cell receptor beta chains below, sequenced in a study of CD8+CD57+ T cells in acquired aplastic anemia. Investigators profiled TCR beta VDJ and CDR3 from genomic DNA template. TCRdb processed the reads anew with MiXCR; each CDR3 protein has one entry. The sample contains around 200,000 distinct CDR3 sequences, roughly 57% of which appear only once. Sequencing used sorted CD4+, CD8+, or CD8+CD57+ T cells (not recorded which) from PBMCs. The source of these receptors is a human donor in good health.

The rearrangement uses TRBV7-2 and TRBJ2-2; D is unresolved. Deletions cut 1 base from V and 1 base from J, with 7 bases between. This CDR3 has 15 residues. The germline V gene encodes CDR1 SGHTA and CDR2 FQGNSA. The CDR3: CASSLVRLNTGELFF. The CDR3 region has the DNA TGTGCCAGCAGCTTAGTTAGGTTGAACACCGGGGAGCTGTTTTTT.

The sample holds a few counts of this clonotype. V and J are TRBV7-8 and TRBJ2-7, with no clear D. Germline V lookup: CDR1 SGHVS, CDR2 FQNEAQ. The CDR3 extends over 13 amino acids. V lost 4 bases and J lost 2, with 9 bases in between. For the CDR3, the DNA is TGTGCCAGCAGCTACTCCCAAGCCTACGAGCAGTACTTC. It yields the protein CASSYSQAYEQYF.

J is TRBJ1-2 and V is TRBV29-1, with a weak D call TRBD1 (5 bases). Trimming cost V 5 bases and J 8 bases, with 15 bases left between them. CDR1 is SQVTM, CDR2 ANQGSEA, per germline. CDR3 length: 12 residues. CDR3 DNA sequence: TGCAGCGTTTCCTTTTGGGGGGGGGGCTACACCTTC. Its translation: CSVSFWGGGYTF.

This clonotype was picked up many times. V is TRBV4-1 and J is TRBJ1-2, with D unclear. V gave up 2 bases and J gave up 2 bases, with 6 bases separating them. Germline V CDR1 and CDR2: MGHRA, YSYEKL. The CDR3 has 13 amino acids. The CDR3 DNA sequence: TGCGCCAGCAGCCAAACGCAGAACTATGGCTACACCTTC. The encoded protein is CASSQTQNYGYTF.

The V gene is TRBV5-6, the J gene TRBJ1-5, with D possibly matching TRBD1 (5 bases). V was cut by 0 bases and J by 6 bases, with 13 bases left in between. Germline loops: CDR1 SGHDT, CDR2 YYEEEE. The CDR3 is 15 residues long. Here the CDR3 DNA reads TGTGCCAGCAGCTTGGAAGGCAGGGCAAGTCAGCCCCAGCATTTT. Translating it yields CASSLEGRASQPQHF.

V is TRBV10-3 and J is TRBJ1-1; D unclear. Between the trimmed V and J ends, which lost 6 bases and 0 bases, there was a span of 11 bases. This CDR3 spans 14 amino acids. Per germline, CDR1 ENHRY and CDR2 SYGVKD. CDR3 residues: CAIRAGSMNTEAFF. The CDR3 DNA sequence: TGTGCCATCAGGGCGGGCAGCATGAACACTGAAGCTTTCTTT.

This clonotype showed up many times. This CDR3 reads CASSPPNSPLHF. DNA for the CDR3: TGTGCCAGCAGCCCCCCGAATTCACCCCTCCACTTT. The rearrangement joins TRBV13 to TRBJ1-6; D ambiguous. Germline V CDR1 and CDR2: PRHDT, FYEKMQ (reference sequence). The CDR3 covers 12 residues. V was clipped by 5 bases and J by 7 bases, with 6 bases between them.

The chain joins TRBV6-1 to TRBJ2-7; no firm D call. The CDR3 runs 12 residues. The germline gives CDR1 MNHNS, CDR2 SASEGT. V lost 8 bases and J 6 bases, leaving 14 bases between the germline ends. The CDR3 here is CASGVTGGEQYF. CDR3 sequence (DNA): TGTGCCAGCGGAGTGACTGGTGGCGAGCAGTACTTC.

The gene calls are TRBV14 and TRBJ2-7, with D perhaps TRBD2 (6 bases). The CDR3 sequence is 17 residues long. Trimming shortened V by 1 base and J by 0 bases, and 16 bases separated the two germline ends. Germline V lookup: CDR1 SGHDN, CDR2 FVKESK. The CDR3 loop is CASSQVSFGGTSYEQYF. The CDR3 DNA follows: TGTGCCAGCAGCCAAGTATCTTTCGGCGGGACCTCCTACGAGCAGTACTTC.

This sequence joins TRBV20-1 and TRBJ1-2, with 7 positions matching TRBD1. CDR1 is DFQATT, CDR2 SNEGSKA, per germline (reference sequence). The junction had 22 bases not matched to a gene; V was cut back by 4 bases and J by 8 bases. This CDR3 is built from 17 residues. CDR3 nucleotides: TGCAGTGCTACCGTGGCGGGACAGCCTTTTTTGGGCTCCGGCTACACCTTC. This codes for CSATVAGQPFLGSGYTF.

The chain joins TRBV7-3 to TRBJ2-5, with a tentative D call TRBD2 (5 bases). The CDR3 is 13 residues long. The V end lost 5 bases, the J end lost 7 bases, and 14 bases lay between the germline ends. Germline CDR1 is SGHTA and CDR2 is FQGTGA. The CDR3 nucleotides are TGTGCCAGCAGCACCAGCGGAGTGGGGACCCAGTACTTC. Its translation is CASSTSGVGTQYF.

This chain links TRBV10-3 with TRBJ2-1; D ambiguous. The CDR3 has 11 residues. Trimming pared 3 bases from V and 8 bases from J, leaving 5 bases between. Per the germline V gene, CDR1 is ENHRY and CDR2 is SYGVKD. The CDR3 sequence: CAISDMDEQFF. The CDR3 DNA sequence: TGTGCCATCAGTGATATGGATGAGCAGTTCTTC.

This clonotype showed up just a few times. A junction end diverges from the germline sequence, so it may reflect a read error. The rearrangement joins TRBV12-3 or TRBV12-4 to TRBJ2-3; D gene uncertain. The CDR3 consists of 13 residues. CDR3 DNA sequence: TGTGCCATCAGTGCCCCTCTCTCCGCCGTTGAGTATTTT. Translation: CAISAPLSAVEYF.

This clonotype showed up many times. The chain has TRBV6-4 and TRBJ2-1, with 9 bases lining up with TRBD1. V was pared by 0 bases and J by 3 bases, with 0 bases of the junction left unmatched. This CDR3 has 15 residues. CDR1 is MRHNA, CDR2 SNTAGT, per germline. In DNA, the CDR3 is TGTGCCAGCAGTGACTCGACAGGGGGCTACAATGAGCAGTTCTTC. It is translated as CASSDSTGGYNEQFF.

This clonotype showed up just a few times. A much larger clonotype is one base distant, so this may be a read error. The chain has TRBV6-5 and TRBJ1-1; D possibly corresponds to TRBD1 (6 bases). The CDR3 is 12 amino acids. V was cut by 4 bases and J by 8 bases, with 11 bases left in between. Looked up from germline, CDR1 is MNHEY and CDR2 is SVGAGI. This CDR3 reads CASSCATGEAFF. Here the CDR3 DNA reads TGTGCCAGCAGTTGCGCGACAGGAGAAGCTTTCTTT.

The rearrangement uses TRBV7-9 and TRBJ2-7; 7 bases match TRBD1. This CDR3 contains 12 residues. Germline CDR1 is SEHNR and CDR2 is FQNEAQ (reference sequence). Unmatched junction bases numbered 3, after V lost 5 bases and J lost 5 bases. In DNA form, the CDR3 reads TGTGCCAGCAGCATGACAGGGCACGAGCAGTACTTC. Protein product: CASSMTGHEQYF.

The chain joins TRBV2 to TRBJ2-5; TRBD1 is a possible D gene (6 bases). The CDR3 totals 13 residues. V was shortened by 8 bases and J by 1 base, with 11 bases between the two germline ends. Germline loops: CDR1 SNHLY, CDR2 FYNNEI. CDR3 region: CASYSRGQETQYF. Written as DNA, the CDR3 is TGTGCCAGCTATTCCAGGGGCCAAGAGACCCAGTACTTC.

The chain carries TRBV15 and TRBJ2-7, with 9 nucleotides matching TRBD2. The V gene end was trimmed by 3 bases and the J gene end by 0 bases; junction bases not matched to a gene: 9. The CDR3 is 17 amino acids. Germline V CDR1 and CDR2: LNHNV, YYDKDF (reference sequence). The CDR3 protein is CATSRAELAGASYEQYF. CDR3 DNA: TGTGCCACCAGCAGGGCCGAGTTAGCGGGGGCCTCCTACGAGCAGTACTTC.

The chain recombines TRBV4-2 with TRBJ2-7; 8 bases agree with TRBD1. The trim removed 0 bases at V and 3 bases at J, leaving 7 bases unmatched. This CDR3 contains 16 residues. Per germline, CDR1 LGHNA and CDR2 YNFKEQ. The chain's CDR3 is CASSQDLGQGLYEQYF. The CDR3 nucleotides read TGTGCCAGCAGCCAAGATCTCGGACAGGGACTCTACGAGCAGTACTTC.

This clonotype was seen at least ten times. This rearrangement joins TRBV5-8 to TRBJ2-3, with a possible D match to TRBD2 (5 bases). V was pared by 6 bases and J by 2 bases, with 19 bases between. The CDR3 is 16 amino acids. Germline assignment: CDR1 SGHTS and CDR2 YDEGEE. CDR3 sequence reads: CASTYIGVVDTDTQYF. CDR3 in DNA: TGTGCCAGCACCTACATCGGGGTGGTCGACACAGATACGCAGTATTTT.

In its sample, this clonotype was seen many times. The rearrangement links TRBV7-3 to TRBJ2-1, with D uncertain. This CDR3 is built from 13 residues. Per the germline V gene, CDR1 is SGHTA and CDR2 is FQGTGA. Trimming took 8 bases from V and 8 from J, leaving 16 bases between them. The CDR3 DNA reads TGTGCCAGCGGAACGGACCCTGGATATGAGCAGTTCTTC. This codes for CASGTDPGYEQFF.

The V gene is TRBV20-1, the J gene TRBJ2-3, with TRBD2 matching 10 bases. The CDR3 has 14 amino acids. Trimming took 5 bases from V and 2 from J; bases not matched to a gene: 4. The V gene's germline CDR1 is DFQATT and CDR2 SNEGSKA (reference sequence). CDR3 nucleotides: TGCAGTGCTCCAGCGGGGGGGCTCACAGATACGCAGTATTTT. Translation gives CSAPAGGLTDTQYF.

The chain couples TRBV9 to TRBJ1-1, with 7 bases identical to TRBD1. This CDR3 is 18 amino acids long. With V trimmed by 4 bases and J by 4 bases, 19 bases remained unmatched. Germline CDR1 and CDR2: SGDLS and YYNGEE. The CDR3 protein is CASSTSPTGTVSSTEAFF. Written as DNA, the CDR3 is TGTGCCAGCAGCACCTCTCCGACAGGGACGGTCTCGAGCACTGAAGCTTTCTTT.

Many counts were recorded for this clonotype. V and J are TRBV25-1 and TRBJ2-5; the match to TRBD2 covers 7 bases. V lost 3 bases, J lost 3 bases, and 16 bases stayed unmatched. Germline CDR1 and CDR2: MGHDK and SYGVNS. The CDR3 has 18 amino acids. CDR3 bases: TGTGCCAGCAGTGACGGGGGGTGGACTACGATTTCCGAAGAGACCCAGTACTTC. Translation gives CASSDGGWTTISEETQYF.